Listed below are T cell receptor beta chains from one sample, sequenced in a study of T cell responses to AZD1222 COVID-19 vaccine. Profiled with immunoSEQ multiplex PCR; TCRdb holds only in-frame clones, not every one. The sample lists roughly 180,000 clones; just over 85% were seen once. The input for sequencing was peripheral blood, taken on day 0 of AZD1222 vaccination. The receptors derive from an adult in good health. Both conserved end residues are part of each CDR3. The D gene is left open where the match is weak.

j_call: TRBJ1-1; cdr3_length: 16; v_call: TRBV6-2/TRBV6-3; d_call: -; cdr3_nt: TGTGCCAGCACCCCTCTCGAAGGTCCGGTGAACACTGAAGCTTTCTTT; cdr3_aa: CASTPLEGPVNTEAFF
j_call: TRBJ1-5; cdr3_length: 14; v_call: TRBV28; d_call: -; cdr3_nt: TGTGCCAGCAGTCCGAATATGGGTTACCAGCCCCAGCATTTT; cdr3_aa: CASSPNMGYQPQHF
j_call: TRBJ2-6; cdr3_length: 18; v_call: TRBV6-2/TRBV6-3; d_call: -; cdr3_nt: TGTGCCAGCAGTTACAATGAGCCCGGACCAGCGGGGGCCAACGTCCTGACTTTC; cdr3_aa: CASSYNEPGPAGANVLTF
j_call: TRBJ1-6; cdr3_length: 15; v_call: TRBV28; d_call: TRBD1; cdr3_nt: TGTGCCAGCAGCCAAGGGACAGATTATAATTCACCCCTCCACTTT; cdr3_aa: CASSQGTDYNSPLHF
j_call: TRBJ2-5; cdr3_length: 14; v_call: TRBV19; d_call: -; cdr3_nt: TGTGCCAGTAGTGTGACTCACTGGGGGGAGACCCAGTACTTC; cdr3_aa: CASSVTHWGETQYF
j_call: TRBJ2-2; cdr3_length: 15; v_call: TRBV5-6; d_call: -; cdr3_nt: TGTGCCAGCAGCTTATTCGAGCTTTCGACCGGGGAGCTGTTTTTT; cdr3_aa: CASSLFELSTGELFF
j_call: TRBJ1-2; cdr3_length: 15; v_call: TRBV10-1; d_call: TRBD1; cdr3_nt: TGCGCCAGCGGGGGCCACAGGGGGGGTAACTATGGCTACACCTTC; cdr3_aa: CASGGHRGGNYGYTF
j_call: TRBJ1-2; cdr3_length: 14; v_call: TRBV7-2; d_call: -; cdr3_nt: TGTGCCAGCAGCCCCGACAGTCCTAACTATGGCTACACCTTC; cdr3_aa: CASSPDSPNYGYTF
j_call: TRBJ1-1; cdr3_length: 13; v_call: TRBV25-1; d_call: -; cdr3_nt: TGTGCCAGCAGGGGCTACGGGAACACTGAAGCTTTCTTT; cdr3_aa: CASRGYGNTEAFF
j_call: TRBJ1-1; cdr3_length: 13; v_call: TRBV6-5; d_call: -; cdr3_nt: TGTGCCCATCAGTCGAGGGGGGTCACTGAAGCTTTCTTT; cdr3_aa: CAHQSRGVTEAFF
j_call: TRBJ2-3; cdr3_length: 14; v_call: TRBV27; d_call: -; cdr3_nt: TGTGCCAGCAGTTTAAATGATTGGGGAGATACGCAGTATTTT; cdr3_aa: CASSLNDWGDTQYF
j_call: TRBJ2-7; cdr3_length: 15; v_call: TRBV11-2; d_call: TRBD1; cdr3_nt: TGTGCCAGCAGCCAGGGACAGGGGAGCTCCTACGAGCAGTACTTC; cdr3_aa: CASSQGQGSSYEQYF
j_call: TRBJ2-3; cdr3_length: 14; v_call: TRBV24-1; d_call: TRBD2; cdr3_nt: TGTGCCACCCGGGGGGGAGGCAGCACAGATACGCAGTATTTT; cdr3_aa: CATRGGGSTDTQYF
j_call: TRBJ2-3; cdr3_length: 15; v_call: TRBV6-5; d_call: TRBD2; cdr3_nt: TGTGCCAGCAGCCCCGGGACTAGCGGGAGAGATACGCAGTATTTT; cdr3_aa: CASSPGTSGRDTQYF
j_call: TRBJ1-5; cdr3_length: 14; v_call: TRBV5-1; d_call: -; cdr3_nt: TGCGCCAGCAGCCCCGGGACCGGTGCTGGGCCCCAGCATTTT; cdr3_aa: CASSPGTGAGPQHF
j_call: TRBJ2-7; cdr3_length: 15; v_call: TRBV7-6; d_call: -; cdr3_nt: TGTGCCAGCAGCTTAGAACAGCAGGGCTCCTACGAGCAGTACTTC; cdr3_aa: CASSLEQQGSYEQYF
j_call: TRBJ1-5; cdr3_length: 16; v_call: TRBV27; d_call: -; cdr3_nt: TGTGCCAGCAGTTTCTCCAACCCGACGATAGGTCAGCCCCAGCATTTT; cdr3_aa: CASSFSNPTIGQPQHF